The clone carrying this TCR beta chain has ten or more counts. The antigen is not known. This specimen belongs to a study of human T cells and chemical hapten exposure. Study summary: 2% DPC was applied to approximately 2 cm by approximately 2 cm of upper inner arm skin for sensitization. Cases of alopecia areata, totalis or universalis occurred in a predominantly female patient group. Findings of the study overall: TCRs exceeding a frequency of 1 in 1000 stayed unchanged under DPC sensitization.

TCRdb reprocessed the RACE reads via MiXCR and lists one record per CDR3 protein. Of nearly 350,000 distinct CDR3 sequences detected, approximately 6.3% appear once; the ten largest clones hold about 8%. Time point here: patch test 1, 2 weeks after DPC sensitization. The treatment is: therapeutic diphenylcyclopropenone sensitization with weekly scalp DPC. The starting material was whole blood, obtained in connection with sensitization to the hapten diphenylcyclopropenone (DPC). This sequence was found in a woman between 18 and 30 years old with alopecia areata. Some clones in this sample may be carry-over from other donors' samples.

Here the CDR3 DNA reads TGTGCCATCCACGGGACAAACAATTCACCCCTCCACTTT. Protein product: CAIHGTNNSPLHF. The gene calls are TRBV10-3 and TRBJ1-6; possibly TRBD1 for D (6 bases). The length of the CDR3 is 13 residues. Trimming cost V 8 bases and J 7 bases, with 12 bases left between them. Germline V gene data show CDR1 as ENHRY and CDR2 as SYGVKD.